This TCR beta chain was captured in a study of CD8+ T cells in alopecia areata. Study in general: Tofacitinib dosing lasted 6 to 18 months, which was then followed by 6 months off drug. Study observations and caveats: On tofacitinib, scalp clonality and expanded CD8+ clones among top 100 fell significantly. Throughout tofacitinib, many expanded lesional clones continued to persist in scalp and blood.

The CDR3 sequence is 14 residues long. V was cut by 6 bases and J by 4 bases, with 15 bases left in between. From germline, CDR1 is MNHEY and CDR2 SMNVEV (reference sequence). Details on this clone: As yet, its antigen is unknown.

Indicated treatment: oral pan-JAK inhibitor, 5-10 mg twice daily. A FACSAria was used to sort CD4+ and CD8+ T cells. These cells came from PBMCs. After isolation, RNA underwent reverse transcription to generate cDNA as the sequencing template. The repertoire was sequenced with immunoSEQ multiplex PCR; TCRdb's copy has only in-frame clones and lacks some. This sample has about 100,000 clones, with about 40% found just once. Sequencing was performed on CD8+ T cells sorted from blood, taken at week 24, from a patient treated with tofacitinib. This TCR came from a human donor with alopecia areata. The rearrangement uses TRBV27 and TRBJ2-5; D possibly corresponds to TRBD2 (6 bases). CDR3 residues: CASRNAGRIETQYF. Written as DNA, the CDR3 is TGTGCCAGCAGAAATGCCGGGAGAATAGAGACCCAGTACTTC.